Presented here are 32 T cell receptor beta chains from one specimen sequenced in a study of CD8 T cells in ankylosing spondylitis. TCRdb ran MiXCR on the 5' RACE reads and lists one entry per CDR3 protein. Of about 130,000 distinct CDR3 sequences detected, 6% to 8% appear once; the ten largest clones hold around an eighth. The sample was blood, either unsorted or a sorted T cell fraction (not recorded which). These TCRs come from a female donor with ankylosing spondylitis or in good health (not recorded which).

To note about this clonotype: A much larger clone differs from this one at a single base, so this may be a read error. Since the CDR3 does not end with the conserved phenylalanine or tryptophan, this likely comes from a read error. V is TRBV5-5 and J is TRBJ2-7; 7 nucleotides align to TRBD1. Germline values: CDR1 SGHKS, CDR2 YYEKEE (reference sequence). CDR3 size: 15 residues. V was pared by 0 bases and J by 0 bases, with 3 bases of the junction left unmatched. The CDR3 DNA is TGTGCCAGCAGCTTGGATCCAGGGGGCTCCTACGAGCAGTACCTC. Its protein is CASSLDPGGSYEQYL.

This clonotype appeared many times. The chain couples TRBV6-2 or TRBV6-3 to TRBJ2-7, with unresolved D. With 0 bases removed from V and 0 bases from J, the gap between germline ends came to 6 bases. The CDR3 sequence is 14 residues long. The germline V gene has CDR1 MNHEY and CDR2 SVGEGT. The CDR3 here is CASSYSMSSYEQYF. The CDR3 DNA is TGTGCCAGCAGTTACTCCATGAGCTCCTACGAGCAGTACTTC.

The table lists this clonotype with many counts. The chain couples TRBV7-2 to TRBJ2-2; 9 bases agree with TRBD2. The CDR3 is 16 residues long. Germline assignment: CDR1 SGHTA and CDR2 FQGNSA. V lost 3 bases, J lost 4 bases, and 6 bases stayed unmatched. CDR3 in amino acids: CASSFYSGGTTGELFF. The DNA for the CDR3 is TGTGCCAGCAGCTTCTATAGCGGGGGCACCACCGGGGAGCTGTTTTTT. The variable domain in full, with the rest retrieved from reference TRBV7-2 and TRBJ2-2, is GAGVSQSPSNKVTEKGKDVELRCDPISGHTALYWYRQSLGQGLEFLIYFQGNSAPDKSGLPSDRFSAERTGGSVSTLTIQRTQQEDSAVYLCASSFYSGGTTGELFFGEGSRLTVL.

This clonotype was recorded at least ten times. The chain is built from TRBV7-2 and TRBJ2-2, with 8 nucleotides matching TRBD1. J gave up 7 bases and V 6 bases, and 7 bases lay outside the gene matches. CDR3 length: 14 residues. Germline CDR1 SGHTA, CDR2 FQGNSA. CDR3 in amino acids: CASSSDRVIGELFF. The CDR3 nucleotides read TGTGCCAGCAGTTCGGACAGGGTAATCGGGGAGCTGTTTTTT.

This clonotype was detected a few times. DNA for the CDR3: TGCAGTGCTAGGATCGCGGGGGGGCGGGGCGAGCAGTACTTC. Translated: CSARIAGGRGEQYF. This sequence joins TRBV20-1 and TRBJ2-7, with TRBD2 matching over 9 bases. The CDR3 runs to 14 residues. The V gene's germline CDR1 is DFQATT and CDR2 SNEGSKA (reference sequence). The junction had 9 bases not matched to a gene; V was cut back by 3 bases and J by 6 bases.

At least ten counts were recorded for this clonotype. The chain carries TRBV6-1 and TRBJ1-1, with D possibly matching TRBD1 (5 bases). V was clipped by 3 bases and J by 4 bases, with 12 bases between them. CDR1 is MNHNS, CDR2 SASEGT, per germline. The CDR3 runs to 14 residues. DNA of the CDR3: TGTGCCAGCAGTGATGGTGAGGGGAGCACTGAAGCTTTCTTT. This translates into CASSDGEGSTEAFF.

In this sample, this clonotype turned up many times. This rearrangement joins TRBV20-1 to TRBJ2-1, with 10 bases that match TRBD2. Germline V gene lookup returns CDR1 DFQATT and CDR2 SNEGSKA (reference sequence). This CDR3 region has 15 residues. The junction had 7 bases not matched to a gene; V was cut back by 2 bases and J by 6 bases. The DNA for the CDR3 is TGCAGTGCTAGACGAGTAGCGGGGGGACCCAATGAGCAGTTCTTC. Encoded protein: CSARRVAGGPNEQFF.

This clonotype was seen ten or more times. The chain has TRBV6-9 and TRBJ2-1; TRBD1 matches at 7 bases. This CDR3 is 15 amino acids long. V lost 0 bases and J lost 5; bases outside the gene matches: 4. Germline assignment: CDR1 MNHGY and CDR2 SVAAGI. The CDR3 sequence is CASSYSAGGHNEQFF. DNA of the CDR3: TGTGCCAGCAGTTATTCGGCAGGGGGACACAATGAGCAGTTCTTC.

The chain has TRBV11-2 and TRBJ2-3; a possible D gene is TRBD2 (5 bases). There are 15 residues in the CDR3. Germline values: CDR1 SGHAT, CDR2 FQNNGV. V was pared by 0 bases and J by 6 bases, with 13 bases between. CDR3 DNA sequence: TGTGCCAGCAGCTTAGAAGGAGGCAGAACGGATACGCAGTATTTT. Translation: CASSLEGGRTDTQYF.

The table lists this clonotype with many counts. The chain joins TRBV12-3 or TRBV12-4 to TRBJ1-5, with D possibly TRBD1 on 5 matching bases. Trimming took 4 bases from V and 4 from J, leaving 8 bases between them. This CDR3 is built from 13 residues. The CDR3 nucleotides are TGTGCCAGCAGTTACCGGGGGAATCAGCCCCAGCATTTT. The encoded protein is CASSYRGNQPQHF.

This clonotype was seen many times. V gene TRBV6-2 or TRBV6-3 combines with J gene TRBJ1-2, with D tentatively TRBD1 (6 bases). CDR1 is MNHEY, CDR2 SVGEGT, per germline. This CDR3 has 16 residues. V was pared by 0 bases and J by 3 bases, with 14 bases between. The CDR3 region has the DNA TGTGCCAGCAGTTACTCGAATATGGGACAAGACTATGGCTACACCTTC. Residues: CASSYSNMGQDYGYTF.

This clonotype has at least ten counts. J is TRBJ1-1 and V is TRBV7-9; the D gene is possibly TRBD1 (5 bases). CDR3 length equals 10 residues. Germline V gives CDR1 SEHNR, CDR2 FQNEAQ (reference sequence). With 3 bases removed from V and 10 bases from J, the gap between germline ends came to 6 bases. CDR3 bases: TGTGCCAGCAGCTTCGGGGGAGCTTTCTTT. This encodes CASSFGGAFF.

This clonotype was recorded at least ten times. The chain carries TRBV5-1 and TRBJ1-2, with TRBD1 identical over 11 bases. Trimming removed 0 bases from V and 4 bases from J; junction bases left unmatched: 11. The CDR3 spans 18 residues. From germline, CDR1 is SGHRS and CDR2 YFSETQ. The CDR3 bases are TGCGCCAGCAGCTTGGGACCCTGGGACGGACAGGGGGCCTATGGCTACACCTTC. Translated: CASSLGPWDGQGAYGYTF.

This chain connects TRBV7-9 to TRBJ1-1; D gene uncertain. V lost 1 base, J lost 6 bases, and 12 bases lay in between. In germline, CDR1 is SEHNR, CDR2 FQNEAQ (reference sequence). The CDR3 length is 14 residues. CDR3 nucleotide sequence: TGTGCCAGCAGCTTAGAAGTCTTTCGGGCTGAAGCTTTCTTT. Translation gives CASSLEVFRAEAFF.

This clonotype was counted many times. The chain couples TRBV7-3 to TRBJ1-3, with D tentatively TRBD1 (5 bases). Germline V gene data show CDR1 as SGHTA and CDR2 as FQGTGA. CDR3 length equals 13 residues. Trimming pared 8 bases from V and 0 bases from J, leaving 8 bases between. Written as DNA, the CDR3 is TGTGCCAGCGGGGACGGCTCTGGAAACACCATATATTTT. Translation: CASGDGSGNTIYF.

There are many counts of this clonotype. This sequence joins TRBV12-3 or TRBV12-4 and TRBJ2-4; 9 bases align to TRBD2. With V trimmed by 5 bases and J by 11 bases, 13 bases remained unmatched. The CDR3 contains 15 residues. CDR3 in amino acids: CASSLGTGTSPVQYF. The CDR3 DNA reads as TGTGCCAGCAGTCTAGGCACCGGGACTAGCCCGGTTCAGTACTTC.

The sample holds many counts of this clonotype. The gene calls are TRBV11-2 and TRBJ2-5; maybe TRBD2 (6 bases). The ends were cut back, 3 bases at V and 2 bases at J, with 13 bases in the middle. Per the germline V gene, CDR1 is SGHAT and CDR2 is FQNNGV. The CDR3 contains 15 residues. The CDR3 region has the DNA TGTGCCAGCAGCTTTTTGTGGAGGGATCAAGAGACCCAGTACTTC. This translates into CASSFLWRDQETQYF.

This clonotype was found many times. This chain's CDR3 is CASSPGLVFTDTQYF. The CDR3 DNA reads as TGTGCCAGCAGCCCGGGACTAGTATTCACAGATACGCAGTATTTT. V gene TRBV7-8 combines with J gene TRBJ2-3; 8 bases are a match to TRBD2. The V and J ends lost 5 bases and 2 bases, in that order; junction bases with no gene match: 6. Germline V CDR1 and CDR2: SGHVS, FQNEAQ. CDR3 size: 15 residues.

Note on this clonotype: Mismatch with germline at one junction end may stem from a read error. V is TRBV20-1 and J is TRBJ2-7; 7 positions agree with TRBD2. The CDR3 runs to 13 residues. Germline V gives CDR1 DFQATT, CDR2 SNEGSKA (reference sequence). CDR3 in DNA: TGCAGTGTTAGAGTGGGGGGGACTGTCGAGCAGTACTTC. Its translation: CSVRVGGTVEQYF.

The V and J genes are TRBV4-2 and TRBJ2-3; 7 bases fit TRBD2. After removal of 0 bases from V and 0 bases from J, the junction contained 3 bases not matched to a gene. The CDR3 has 16 residues. The V gene's germline CDR1 is LGHNA and CDR2 YNFKEQ. The chain's CDR3 is CASSQDWGGSTDTQYF. CDR3 sequence (DNA): TGTGCCAGCAGCCAAGATTGGGGGGGAAGCACAGATACGCAGTATTTT.

In its sample, this clonotype was seen many times. This chain connects TRBV5-1 to TRBJ1-5; D gene uncertain. Germline CDR1 reads SGHRS; CDR2 reads YFSETQ. The CDR3 loop spans 14 amino acids. Trimming removed 0 bases at V and 5 bases at J, with 9 bases between. CDR3 region: CASSLASPDQPQHF. As DNA, the CDR3 is TGCGCCAGCAGCTTGGCCAGCCCGGATCAGCCCCAGCATTTT. Drawing the rest from reference TRBV5-1 and TRBJ1-5, the complete variable domain is KAGVTQTPRYLIKTRGQQVTLSCSPISGHRSVSWYQQTPGQGLQFLFEYFSETQRNKGNFPGRFSGRQFSNSRSEMNVSTLELGDSALYLCASSLASPDQPQHFGDGTRLSIL.

This clonotype was observed many times. This chain joins TRBV20-1 and TRBJ2-7; D perhaps matches TRBD2 (5 bases). The CDR3 contains 16 residues. The germline V and J ends were trimmed by 5 bases and 2 bases, with 22 bases remaining between them. Per the germline V gene, CDR1 is DFQATT and CDR2 is SNEGSKA (reference sequence). The CDR3 DNA follows: TGCAGTGCTTCTCTCTTAGCGCCCCAAAGTGCCTACGAGCAGTACTTC. It translates to CSASLLAPQSAYEQYF.

A word on this clonotype: It is likely a read error, because the conserved phenylalanine at the end of the CDR3 is missing. V and J are TRBV20-1 and TRBJ2-5; D gene ambiguous. The length of the CDR3 is 12 residues. Per the germline V gene, CDR1 is DFQATT and CDR2 is SNEGSKA (reference sequence). Trimming left V 2 bases short and J 6 bases short, with 10 bases between. In DNA form, the CDR3 reads TGCAGTGCTAGACCCGCTAGGCAGACCCAGTACTTA. Protein product: CSARPARQTQYL.

V gene TRBV6-5 combines with J gene TRBJ2-1; D may be TRBD2 (5 bases). Per germline, CDR1 MNHEY and CDR2 SVGAGI. CDR3 length equals 15 residues. Trimming took 2 bases from V and 2 from J, leaving 10 bases between them. The CDR3 spells CASSYVGSPYNEQFF. For the CDR3, the DNA is TGTGCCAGCAGTTACGTAGGGAGCCCCTACAATGAGCAGTTCTTC.

This clonotype was detected many times. Here the CDR3 reads CSARPLEDNEKLFF. The CDR3 DNA follows: TGCAGTGCTAGACCGCTTGAAGATAATGAAAAACTGTTTTTT. The genes are TRBV20-1 and TRBJ1-4; D remains ambiguous. Per germline, CDR1 DFQATT and CDR2 SNEGSKA (reference sequence). The ends were cut back, 2 bases at V and 4 bases at J, with 11 bases in the middle. The CDR3 is 14 residues long.

This clonotype was counted a few times. A read error may produce the germline difference seen at one junction end. The CDR3 protein is CCARDRRTGAFRTTEAFF. CDR3 in DNA: TGCTGTGCTAGAGACCGTCGGACAGGGGCTTTCCGAACCACTGAAGCTTTCTTT. The V gene is TRBV20-1, the J gene TRBJ1-1, with 9 bases lining up with TRBD1. Germline CDR1 is DFQATT and CDR2 is SNEGSKA (reference sequence). CDR3 length: 18 amino acids.

In the case of this clonotype: A much bigger clone sits one base away, suggesting this may be a read error. The V gene is TRBV27, the J gene TRBJ2-2; D might be TRBD1 (6 bases). CDR1 MNHEY and CDR2 SMNVEV come from the germline V gene (reference sequence). The ends were cut back, 5 bases at V and 4 bases at J, with 11 bases in the middle. This CDR3 region has 14 residues. Here the CDR3 reads CASSAGTCTGELFF. CDR3 nucleotide sequence: TGTGCCAGCAGTGCCGGGACATGCACCGGGGAGCTGTTTTTT.

At least ten counts were recorded for this clonotype. The rearrangement joins TRBV4-1 to TRBJ2-2, with 9 bases that match TRBD1. There are 18 residues in the CDR3. Germline CDR1 and CDR2: MGHRA and YSYEKL. J was trimmed by 7 bases and V by 3 bases; bases with no gene match: 15. The CDR3 protein is CASSHQTGTGKRGGELFF. CDR3 DNA sequence: TGCGCCAGCAGCCATCAAACCGGGACAGGGAAAAGGGGCGGGGAGCTGTTTTTT.

This clonotype was observed a few times. This chain's CDR3 is CASSSIRAGGTDTQYF. CDR3 DNA sequence: TGTGCCAGCAGCTCAATTAGAGCGGGGGGCACAGATACGCAGTATTTT. The rearrangement uses TRBV7-9 and TRBJ2-3; 8 bases are shared with TRBD2. The V gene end was trimmed by 4 bases and the J gene end by 1 base; junction bases not matched to a gene: 7. CDR1 is SEHNR and CDR2 is FQNEAQ in the germline V gene (reference sequence). The CDR3 covers 16 residues.

This clonotype has ten or more counts. The rearrangement joins TRBV7-8 to TRBJ2-7; 14 bases are a match to TRBD2. The CDR3 sequence is 17 residues long. Germline values: CDR1 SGHVS, CDR2 FQNEAQ. Trimming at V came to 5 bases and at J to 2 bases, leaving 8 bases not matched to a gene. CDR3 in DNA: TGTGCCAGCAGCCCCCGGTGGGGACTAGCGGGGGCCTACGAGCAGTACTTC. It is translated as CASSPRWGLAGAYEQYF.

This clonotype was detected many times. The gene calls are TRBV7-2 and TRBJ1-4, with D hard to call. V was pared by 2 bases and J by 4 bases, with 11 bases between. In germline, CDR1 is SGHTA, CDR2 FQGNSA. The CDR3 consists of 15 residues. DNA of the CDR3: TGTGCCAGCAGCTTATCGGGCGGACGTAATGAAAAACTGTTTTTT. Residues: CASSLSGGRNEKLFF. Full variable domain (rest looked up from reference TRBV7-2 and TRBJ1-4): GAGVSQSPSNKVTEKGKDVELRCDPISGHTALYWYRQSLGQGLEFLIYFQGNSAPDKSGLPSDRFSAERTGGSVSTLTIQRTQQEDSAVYLCASSLSGGRNEKLFFGSGTQLSVL.

This chain connects TRBV27 to TRBJ1-1; D gene ambiguous. The CDR3 is 12 residues long. The ends were cut back, 7 bases at V and 4 bases at J, with 10 bases in the middle. Germline V gene lookup returns CDR1 MNHEY and CDR2 SMNVEV (reference sequence). CDR3 residues: CASKTAFTEAFF. CDR3 nucleotides: TGTGCCAGCAAAACAGCCTTCACTGAAGCTTTCTTT.